This is a list of T cell receptor beta chains from one sample in a study of identical twins. In TCRdb, the 5' RACE reads were re-called with MiXCR into one record per CDR3 protein. The sample has around 200,000 distinct CDR3 sequences; around a tenth are singletons. The sequenced sample consisted of memory (CD45RO+) T cells sorted from blood. The receptors were sampled from a woman aged 18-29 years in good health. CDR3s include the opening cysteine and the closing phenylalanine or tryptophan. A D gene is named only where the DNA matches it firmly. Not all rows give a size; the values are once, few, many and, for expanded clones, a class.

NA	NA	TRBV6-1	TRBJ2-1	CASSGPFGRSGNEQFF	TGTGCCAGCAGCGGGCCCTTCGGGAGATCTGGGAATGAGCAGTTCTTC
NA	few	TRBV12-3/TRBV12-4	TRBJ1-6	CASSSGRIYNSPLHF	TGTGCCAGCAGTTCTGGACGGATATATAATTCACCCCTCCACTTT
NA	many	TRBV12-3/TRBV12-4	TRBJ2-1	CASRRATGGLFF	TGTGCCAGCAGGCGCGCGACCGGGGGTCTGTTCTTC
NA	few	TRBV7-2	TRBJ1-4	CASSRVLNEKLFF	TGTGCCAGCAGCCGCGTCCTTAATGAAAAACTGTTTTTT
NA	many	TRBV2	TRBJ1-5	CASSERQENQPQHF	TGTGCCAGCAGTGAACGGCAAGAGAATCAGCCCCAGCATTTT
NA	few	TRBV21-1	TRBJ1-1	CASIPNTEAFF	TGTGCCAGCATCCCTAACACTGAAGCTTTCTTT
NA	few	TRBV20-1	TRBJ1-1	CSADGNTEAFF	TGCAGTGCTGACGGAAACACTGAAGCTTTCTTT
TRBD2	NA	TRBV5-1	TRBJ2-7	CASSLPTSGRAGDDEQYF	TGCGCCAGCAGCTTGCCTACTAGCGGGAGGGCCGGTGACGACGAGCAGTACTTC
TRBD2	few	TRBV18	TRBJ2-1	CASSPPSASGGVNEQFF	TGTGCCAGCTCACCACCCTCCGCTAGCGGGGGCGTGAATGAGCAGTTCTTC
NA	few	TRBV12-3/TRBV12-4	TRBJ1-5	CASTRSEGEPQHF	TGTGCCAGCACCCGGTCCGAAGGGGAGCCCCAGCATTTT
TRBD1	NA	TRBV29-1	TRBJ1-1	CSASQNRGGWGNEAFF	TGCAGCGCTTCACAGAACAGGGGAGGATGGGGGAATGAAGCTTTCTTT
TRBD2	once	TRBV3-1	TRBJ2-1	CASSQDRGTSGFNEQFF	TGTGCCAGCAGCCAAGATCGGGGGACTAGCGGATTCAATGAGCAGTTCTTC
NA	many	TRBV12-3/TRBV12-4	TRBJ2-3	CASSFQASTDTQYF	TGTGCCAGCAGTTTCCAGGCTAGCACAGATACGCAGTATTTT
TRBD2	NA	TRBV12-3/TRBV12-4	TRBJ2-1	CASSSRTSGGASYNEQFF	TGTGCCAGCAGTTCCAGGACTAGCGGGGGGGCCTCCTACAATGAGCAGTTCTTC
NA	NA	TRBV6-5	TRBJ2-7	CASSYVGAEQYF	TGTGCCAGCAGTTATGTAGGGGCTGAGCAGTACTTC
NA	NA	TRBV20-1	TRBJ1-1	CSAPQGLTREAFF	TGCAGTGCTCCTCAGGGGCTAACCCGAGAAGCTTTCTTT
NA	few	TRBV6-5	TRBJ2-5	CASSYVGRGETQYF	TGTGCCAGCAGTTACGTCGGACGGGGAGAGACCCAGTACTTC
NA	NA	TRBV7-9	TRBJ2-4	CASTSTSIAKNIQYF	TGTGCCAGCACCAGTACGTCGATAGCCAAAAACATTCAGTACTTC
NA	few	TRBV7-9	TRBJ1-2	CASSLGPDYGYTF	TGTGCCAGCAGCTTAGGGCCCGACTATGGCTACACCTTC
NA	few	TRBV6-5	TRBJ1-1	CASSYSGREAFF	TGTGCCAGCAGTTATTCAGGGCGTGAAGCTTTCTTT
NA	NA	TRBV20-1	TRBJ2-7	CSARPPGDEQYF	TGCAGTGCTCGCCCCCCCGGGGACGAGCAGTACTTC
TRBD2	few	TRBV7-9	TRBJ2-1	CASSLATGTSGYNEQFF	TGTGCCAGCAGCTTAGCTACCGGGACTAGCGGATACAATGAGCAGTTCTTC
TRBD1	few	TRBV7-2	TRBJ2-1	CASSQGQNSYNEQFF	TGTGCCAGCAGCCAGGGACAGAACTCCTACAATGAGCAGTTCTTC
TRBD2	many	TRBV12-3/TRBV12-4	TRBJ2-2	CASRRLAGGTGELFF	TGTGCCAGCAGAAGACTAGCGGGGGGCACCGGGGAGCTGTTTTTT
NA	NA	TRBV5-6	TRBJ1-6	CASSLPPPSPLHF	TGTGCCAGCAGCTTGCCCCCGCCTTCACCCCTCCACTTT
NA	few	TRBV5-1	TRBJ2-3	CASSLEPGHTQYF	TGCGCCAGCAGCTTGGAACCGGGACATACGCAGTATTTT
NA	few	TRBV15	TRBJ1-2	CATSREINYGYTF	TGTGCCACCAGCAGGGAAATTAACTATGGCTACACCTTC
NA	NA	TRBV7-3	TRBJ2-1	CASSQDSGEQFF	TGTGCCAGCAGCCAGGACAGCGGGGAGCAGTTCTTC
NA	few	TRBV2	TRBJ2-3	CASSRADTQYF	TGTGCCAGCAGTCGTGCAGATACGCAGTATTTT
NA	many	TRBV29-1	TRBJ2-1	CRTKSGSNEQFF	TGCAGGACGAAATCAGGATCCAATGAGCAGTTCTTC
NA	few	TRBV27	TRBJ1-6	CATSDRDSPLHF	TGTGCCACTTCGGACCGGGATTCACCCCTCCACTTT
NA	few	TRBV6-2/TRBV6-3	TRBJ2-7	CASSYRWEQYF	TGTGCCAGCAGTTATCGGTGGGAGCAGTACTTC
TRBD1	many	TRBV5-1	TRBJ1-6	CASSPWTGTDSPLHF	TGCGCCAGCAGCCCCTGGACAGGGACTGATTCACCCCTCCACTTT
TRBD1	many	TRBV29-1	TRBJ2-7	CSVPGTGGHEQYF	TGCAGCGTTCCCGGGACAGGGGGACACGAGCAGTACTTC
TRBD2	few	TRBV4-1	TRBJ2-4	CASSQGGAGYKNIQYF	TGCGCCAGCAGCCAAGGCGGAGCGGGGTACAAAAACATTCAGTACTTC
NA	NA	TRBV21-1	TRBJ1-1	CASSKAGGSDTEAFF	TGTGCCAGCAGCAAAGCGGGGGGCTCGGACACTGAAGCTTTCTTT
NA	NA	TRBV5-6	TRBJ1-1	CASSLVRTEAFF	TGTGCCAGCAGCTTAGTGAGAACTGAAGCTTTCTTT
TRBD1	few	TRBV24-1	TRBJ2-1	CATSQGEISNEQFF	TGTGCCACCAGTCAGGGGGAAATCAGCAATGAGCAGTTCTTC
NA	few	TRBV9	TRBJ1-1	CASSVGGWGQLNTEAFF	TGTGCCAGCAGCGTGGGAGGGTGGGGCCAGCTGAACACTGAAGCTTTCTTT
NA	NA	TRBV7-2	TRBJ2-2	CASSGGTSRRYTGELFF	TGTGCCAGCAGCGGGGGGACCTCACGTCGATACACCGGGGAGCTGTTTTTT
NA	NA	TRBV7-9	TRBJ1-5	CASSFSSTPQPQHF	TGTGCCAGCAGCTTTAGTTCCACACCTCAGCCCCAGCATTTT
TRBD2	few	TRBV14	TRBJ2-2	CASSQDRSLAGGLTTTRNTGELFF	TGTGCCAGCAGCCAAGATCGCTCACTAGCGGGGGGCCTAACTACCACGCGCAACACCGGGGAGCTGTTTTTT
TRBD2	NA	TRBV7-2	TRBJ2-1	CASSSPLAGGNEQFF	TGTGCCAGCAGCTCCCCCCTAGCGGGAGGCAATGAGCAGTTCTTC
TRBD1	many	TRBV14	TRBJ2-1	CASSPLSWDRNFNEQFF	TGTGCCAGCAGCCCTCTTAGTTGGGACAGAAATTTCAATGAGCAGTTCTTC
NA	few	TRBV6-1	TRBJ1-5	CASGRGGGNQPQHF	TGTGCCAGCGGGAGGGGAGGGGGCAATCAGCCCCAGCATTTT
TRBD2	NA	TRBV18	TRBJ2-1	CASSPGLAGNEQFF	TGTGCCAGCTCACCGGGTCTAGCGGGGAATGAGCAGTTCTTC
NA	few	TRBV7-2	TRBJ2-1	CASTTAVSSYNEQFF	TGTGCCAGCACCACCGCGGTTAGCTCCTACAATGAGCAGTTCTTC
NA	few	TRBV20-1	TRBJ1-2	CSAGGEYYGYTF	TGCAGTGCAGGGGGAGAGTACTATGGCTACACCTTC
NA	NA	TRBV18	TRBJ1-2	CASSPPGTAYGYTF	TGTGCCAGCTCACCACCGGGCACGGCCTATGGCTACACCTTC
NA	many	TRBV14	TRBJ2-5	CASSRNQETQYF	TGTGCCAGCAGCCGCAACCAAGAGACCCAGTACTTC
NA	NA	TRBV4-3	TRBJ2-1	CASSQEEGSGSSYNEQFF	TGCGCCAGCAGCCAAGAAGAAGGTAGCGGAAGCTCCTACAATGAGCAGTTCTTC
NA	NA	TRBV7-2	TRBJ1-1	CASSPPPEGFTEAFF	TGTGCCAGCAGCCCTCCCCCGGAAGGTTTCACTGAAGCTTTCTTT
NA	few	TRBV5-5	TRBJ2-2	CASSRGTRAKNTGELFF	TGTGCCAGCAGCAGGGGGACGAGGGCAAAGAACACCGGGGAGCTGTTTTTT
NA	many	TRBV18	TRBJ1-5	CASSPWGGNQPQHF	TGTGCCAGCTCACCATGGGGGGGCAATCAGCCCCAGCATTTT